The clone carrying this TCR beta chain was counted many times. The source of the sample is a study of T cells in Graves' hyperthyroidism and ophthalmopathy. Aged 18 to 65, the patients had hyperthyroidism that was newly diagnosed and had lasted under 2 months. Amplification yielded TCR beta CDR3 regions, with RNA transcripts as the source. Using the HTBI primer set, a first-round RT-PCR was run on the TCR CDR3. TCRdb itself ran the multiplex PCR reads through MiXCR, one entry per CDR3 protein. The sample lists 610,000 or so distinct CDR3 sequences; about 43% were seen once. CDR3 length equals 15 residues. V was trimmed by 3 bases and J by 3 bases, leaving 18 bases between them. Germline CDR1 reads DFQATT; CDR2 reads SNEGSKA (reference sequence).

J is TRBJ2-7 and V is TRBV20-1; weak D call: TRBD2 (5 bases). The sequencing sample was made of peripheral blood or thyroid tissue (not recorded which). This TCR came from a woman between 18 and 29 years old with Graves' hyperthyroidism. CDR3: CSASVRTDEGYEQYF. Written as DNA, the CDR3 is TGCAGTGCTAGTGTAAGGACGGACGAGGGCTACGAGCAGTACTTC.